This T cell receptor beta chain was identified during a study of T-cell reconstitution after alpha-beta-depleted transplantation in children. V lost 5 bases, J lost 0 bases, and 7 bases stayed unmatched. Germline CDR1 is SGHTA and CDR2 is FQGTGA. This CDR3 region has 17 residues. Overall study findings and caveats: For some patients, TCRbeta diversity was high at day 60 because of recipient T cells and thymic progenitors that survived. Where alpha-beta T cells came from about two months after transplant was reportedly several hundred expanded graft clones. Newly produced T cells mostly provided counts and TCRbeta diversity after one year, as hyperexpanded clones declined.

At least ten counts were recorded for this clonotype. The antigen remains unidentified. Using unique molecular identifiers, the investigators prepared the TCRbeta library. TCRdb re-analysed the PCR reads in MiXCR, keeping a single row per CDR3 protein. The data show 150,000 to 250,000 distinct CDR3 sequences, roughly 6.5% seen once. The specimen comprised PBMCs, sampled before TCRalphabeta/CD19-depleted stem cell transplant. The source of this sequence is a girl less than two years old with combined immunodeficiency, due to receive a stem cell transplant. J is TRBJ2-3 and V is TRBV7-3, with 11 bases matching TRBD2. The CDR3 loop is CASSRSSGGFSTDTQYF. The CDR3 bases are TGTGCCAGCAGCCGATCTAGCGGGGGGTTTAGCACAGATACGCAGTATTTT.